The rows below give T cell receptor beta chains drawn from one sample of a study of control samples from healthy donors and cancer patients. This table comes from immunoSEQ multiplex PCR, and its TCRdb copy is limited to in-frame clones, with some not included. Of about 39,000 clones in the sample, less than 85% were seen once. Input material: blood. The receptors shown here come from a man aged 60-69 years in good health. Both conserved end residues are part of each CDR3. A D gene is named only where the DNA matches it firmly. Not all rows give a size; the values are once, few, many and, for expanded clones, a class.

v_call	j_call	clone_size	d_call	cdr3_aa	cdr3_nt
TRBV7-2	TRBJ1-5	once	NA	CASSWKSSNQPQHF	TGTGCCAGCAGCTGGAAGTCAAGCAATCAGCCCCAGCATTTT
TRBV10-3	TRBJ2-1	NA	TRBD2	CAISGAGESGGISYNEQFF	TGTGCCATCAGTGGAGCGGGGGAGAGCGGGGGGATCTCCTACAATGAGCAGTTCTTC
TRBV5-1	TRBJ1-1	once	TRBD1	CASSPRTGNTEAFF	TGCGCCAGCAGCCCACGGACAGGGAACACTGAAGCTTTCTTT
TRBV2	TRBJ1-5	NA	TRBD1	CASSYTGARQPQHF	TGTGCCAGCAGTTACACAGGGGCTCGGCAGCCCCAGCATTTT
TRBV6-2/TRBV6-3	TRBJ1-1	NA	NA	CASSYSVFTEAFF	TGTGCCAGCAGTTACTCGGTTTTCACTGAAGCTTTCTTT
TRBV3-1/TRBV3-2	TRBJ2-1	NA	TRBD1	CASVGQGNNEQFF	TGTGCCAGCGTCGGACAGGGGAACAATGAGCAGTTCTTC
TRBV27	TRBJ2-3	NA	TRBD2	CASSLVVAGTDTQYF	TGTGCCAGCAGTTTAGTAGTAGCGGGGACAGATACGCAGTATTTT
TRBV7-2	TRBJ2-5	NA	NA	CASSRWGGETQYF	TGTGCCAGCAGCCGATGGGGCGGAGAGACCCAGTACTTC
TRBV11-3	TRBJ2-6	NA	NA	CASSYILDLDKRRANVLTF	TGTGCCAGCAGCTATATCCTCGATCTCGACAAAAGGCGGGCCAACGTCCTGACTTTC
TRBV7-9	TRBJ2-2	NA	TRBD1	CASSLRQGTNTGELFF	TGTGCCAGCAGCTTACGACAGGGGACGAACACCGGGGAGCTGTTTTTT
TRBV9	TRBJ2-7	few	NA	CASSGLVASEQYF	TGTGCCAGCAGCGGCCTAGTGGCATCTGAGCAGTACTTC
TRBV15	TRBJ2-3	NA	TRBD1	CATSHRGPYTDTQYF	TGTGCCACCAGCCACAGGGGGCCTTACACAGATACGCAGTATTTT
TRBV6-1	TRBJ1-5	NA	NA	CASSERGDQPQHF	TGTGCCAGCAGTGAAAGAGGAGATCAGCCCCAGCATTTT
TRBV12-3/TRBV12-4	TRBJ1-2	NA	NA	CASQSNEWVGYTF	TGTGCCAGCCAAAGTAACGAATGGGTTGGCTACACCTTC
TRBV19	TRBJ1-1	NA	NA	CASRKGRAGTEAFF	TGTGCCAGTAGGAAAGGGAGGGCTGGCACTGAAGCTTTCTTT
TRBV29-1	TRBJ1-5	NA	TRBD1	CSVAQGDRPQHF	TGCAGCGTTGCACAGGGGGATCGCCCCCAGCATTTT
TRBV30	TRBJ2-7	NA	NA	CAWSRTNYEQYF	TGTGCCTGGAGCCGAACAAACTACGAGCAGTACTTC
TRBV28	TRBJ2-7	NA	NA	CASSLFGGGQSEQYF	TGTGCCAGCAGTTTATTTGGAGGGGGGCAGAGCGAGCAGTACTTC
TRBV4-1	TRBJ1-1	few	NA	CASRYNTEAFF	TGCGCCAGCAGATACAACACTGAAGCTTTCTTT
TRBV18	TRBJ1-1	NA	NA	CASSTGQNTEAFF	TGTGCCAGCTCAACGGGACAGAACACTGAAGCTTTCTTT
TRBV18	TRBJ1-5	NA	NA	CASSPNGGSNQPQHF	TGTGCCAGCTCACCTAATGGAGGTAGCAATCAGCCCCAGCATTTT
TRBV18	TRBJ2-3	NA	NA	CASSPRGDTQYF	TGTGCCAGCTCACCACGGGGGGATACGCAGTATTTT
TRBV6-4	TRBJ2-5	NA	NA	CASSDSRLDCPETQYF	TGTGCCAGCAGTGACTCGAGGCTAGATTGTCCAGAGACCCAGTACTTC
TRBV15	TRBJ2-1	few	NA	CATSRGGRINEQFF	TGTGCCACCAGCAGAGGGGGGAGGATTAATGAGCAGTTCTTC
TRBV7-6	TRBJ2-7	NA	TRBD1	CASSLVTLGQGASEQYF	TGTGCCAGCAGCTTAGTGACCCTCGGACAGGGGGCTAGCGAGCAGTACTTC
TRBV7-2	TRBJ2-5	NA	TRBD2	CASSLGSTLAGGRQETQYF	TGTGCCAGCAGCTTAGGATCTACGCTAGCGGGGGGCAGACAAGAGACCCAGTACTTC
TRBV27	TRBJ1-1	NA	TRBD1	CASSFRQGANLGTEAFF	TGTGCCAGCAGTTTCCGACAGGGGGCCAATTTGGGGACTGAAGCTTTCTTT
TRBV6-5	TRBJ1-1	NA	NA	CASSYTRQYTEAFF	TGTGCCAGCAGTTATACCCGACAGTACACTGAAGCTTTCTTT
TRBV7-3	TRBJ2-2	once	TRBD2	CASSPGLAGAGELFF	TGTGCCAGCAGCCCCGGACTAGCGGGAGCCGGGGAGCTGTTTTTT
TRBV18	TRBJ1-3	NA	TRBD1	CASSPETGVPYSGNTIYF	TGTGCCAGCTCACCGGAGACAGGGGTCCCTTACTCTGGAAACACCATATATTTT
TRBV5-1	TRBJ2-3	NA	NA	CASSLETTGDTQYF	TGCGCCAGCAGCTTGGAAACTACGGGGGATACGCAGTATTTT
TRBV7-8	TRBJ1-1	once	NA	CASNLPGSTEAFF	TGTGCCAGTAACCTGCCAGGAAGCACTGAAGCTTTCTTT
TRBV23-1	TRBJ2-7	NA	TRBD1	CASPIRQGPTSYEQYF	TGCGCCAGCCCAATTCGACAGGGCCCTACCTCCTACGAGCAGTACTTC
TRBV4-1	TRBJ1-5	NA	NA	CASSQERRYSNQPQHF	TGCGCCAGCAGCCAAGAAAGGAGGTATAGCAATCAGCCCCAGCATTTT
TRBV19	TRBJ2-1	NA	NA	CASSHRRSGTKGGHEQFF	TGTGCCAGTAGCCACCGGAGATCCGGGACAAAGGGCGGACATGAGCAGTTCTTC
TRBV5-5	TRBJ2-1	NA	TRBD2	CASSPIGSGGANEQFF	TGTGCCAGCAGCCCCATCGGGAGCGGGGGGGCAAATGAGCAGTTCTTC
TRBV24-1	TRBJ2-7	NA	NA	CATSDLGTNGQYF	TGTGCCACCAGTGACTTGGGGACGAACGGGCAGTACTTC
TRBV5-1	TRBJ1-1	NA	NA	CASKPSQQHTEAFF	TGCGCCAGTAAGCCGTCCCAGCAGCACACTGAAGCTTTCTTT
TRBV2	TRBJ1-5	NA	NA	CASSGLGFGNQPQHF	TGTGCCAGCAGCGGGTTGGGGTTCGGCAATCAGCCCCAGCATTTT
TRBV5-5	TRBJ1-1	few	NA	CASSLTGTLNTEAFF	TGTGCCAGCAGCCTAACCGGGACATTGAACACTGAAGCTTTCTTT
TRBV7-2	TRBJ2-5	NA	NA	CASSLGNTPETQYF	TGTGCCAGCAGCTTGGGTAACACTCCAGAGACCCAGTACTTC
TRBV5-1	TRBJ1-6	NA	TRBD1	CASSLGQGRSSYNSPLHF	TGCGCCAGCAGCTTGGGACAGGGTAGAAGCTCCTATAATTCACCCCTCCACTTT
TRBV9	TRBJ2-1	NA	TRBD2	CASSIDPGLAKNEQFF	TGTGCCAGCAGCATAGATCCGGGACTAGCAAAGAATGAGCAGTTCTTC
TRBV5-1	TRBJ2-7	NA	NA	CASSLGQYSYEQYF	TGCGCCAGCAGCTTGGGACAGTACTCCTACGAGCAGTACTTC
TRBV30	TRBJ1-6	few	TRBD1	CAWRRPGTVYSPLHF	TGTGCCTGGAGAAGGCCCGGGACAGTTTATTCACCCCTCCACTTT
TRBV11-2	TRBJ1-3	NA	NA	CASSFILETASGNTIYF	TGTGCCAGCAGCTTCATCCTCGAGACAGCCTCTGGAAACACCATATATTTT
TRBV3-1/TRBV3-2	TRBJ2-5	NA	TRBD2	CASSQVISGGPQQETQYF	TGTGCCAGCAGCCAAGTAATCAGCGGGGGGCCCCAACAAGAGACCCAGTACTTC
TRBV30	TRBJ2-7	few	NA	CAWNSWRRTPLEQYF	TGTGCCTGGAATTCCTGGAGACGAACCCCTCTCGAGCAGTACTTC
TRBV27	TRBJ1-5	NA	NA	CASSSLRGPQHF	TGTGCCAGCAGTTCCCTCAGGGGGCCCCAGCATTTT
TRBV28	TRBJ2-1	once	TRBD2	CASSLGLAGINEQFF	TGTGCCAGCAGTTTAGGACTAGCGGGTATAAATGAGCAGTTCTTC
TRBV20-1	TRBJ1-2	NA	NA	CSAPYYGYTF	TGCAGTGCTCCTTACTATGGCTACACCTTC
TRBV30	TRBJ2-7	NA	NA	CAWSSLGSYEQYF	TGTGCCTGGAGTTCTCTCGGATCCTACGAGCAGTACTTC
TRBV12-3/TRBV12-4	TRBJ2-5	NA	NA	CASSLRREETQYF	TGTGCCAGCAGTTTAAGGCGGGAAGAGACCCAGTACTTC
TRBV4-1	TRBJ2-6	NA	NA	CASSLSAAAGANVLTF	TGCGCCAGCAGCCTGAGCGCTGCAGCTGGGGCCAACGTCCTGACTTTC
TRBV10-2	TRBJ1-5	NA	NA	CASSDRGRGAQHF	TGCGCCAGCAGTGATAGGGGTAGGGGGGCCCAGCATTTT
TRBV9	TRBJ1-1	NA	NA	CASSVHGNTEAFF	TGTGCCAGCAGCGTACACGGGAACACTGAAGCTTTCTTT
TRBV6-5	TRBJ1-2	few	NA	CASTSNNYGYTF	TGTGCCAGCACGTCAAATAACTATGGCTACACCTTC